Below, 3 T cell receptor beta chains from the same sample are listed, as sequenced in a study of blood T cell repertoires in COVID-19. Clones were read by immunoSEQ multiplex PCR, and TCRdb kept only the in-frame ones, dropping some. The table has fewer than 200,000 clones, over 75% seen once. Source material: PBMCs or T cells enriched from blood (not recorded which). The source is a woman younger than 35 who had recovered from COVID-19.

This sequence joins TRBV27 and TRBJ1-5; D call uncertain. V dropped 5 bases and J dropped 1 base, with 12 bases sitting between them. CDR1 MNHEY and CDR2 SMNVEV come from the germline V gene (reference sequence). The CDR3 totals 15 residues. CDR3 region: CASSPRLASNQPQHF. The CDR3 nucleotides read TGTGCCAGCAGTCCGCGTTTAGCCAGCAATCAGCCCCAGCATTTT.

This chain connects TRBV28 to TRBJ2-3; 14 nucleotides align to TRBD2. Germline V gene sequence: CDR1 MDHEN, CDR2 SYDVKM. Trimming took 5 bases from V and 6 from J; bases not matched to a gene: 7. The CDR3 is made up of 16 amino acids. The CDR3 DNA is TGTGCCAGCAGTGGTTTGGGACTAGCGGGGGTGGATACGCAGTATTTT. It encodes CASSGLGLAGVDTQYF.

The chain recombines TRBV28 with TRBJ1-1; no clear D. There are 12 residues in the CDR3. Trimming cost V 5 bases and J 4 bases, with 8 bases left between them. From germline, CDR1 is MDHEN and CDR2 SYDVKM. CDR3 in DNA: TGTGCCAGCAGTCATGGGAGCACTGAAGCTTTCTTT. As protein: CASSHGSTEAFF.